Each of the 25 T cell receptor beta chains below was sequenced from the same sample in a study of somatic mutations in cytotoxic T cells in rheumatoid arthritis. Clones were sequenced by immunoSEQ multiplex PCR, and TCRdb holds only the in-frame ones, with some missing. The data hold more than 15,000 clones, with approximately 81% observed a single time. The sequenced sample was CD8+ T cells sorted from blood. These receptors originate from a woman in her thirties or forties with rheumatoid arthritis.

The chain uses TRBV11-2 and TRBJ2-1; 7 bases are a match to TRBD2. Germline V gene lookup returns CDR1 SGHAT and CDR2 FQNNGV. V shed 3 bases and J 8 bases; nucleotides not matched to a gene: 4. The CDR3 extends over 13 amino acids. The CDR3 loop is CASSLGGNYEQFF. Here the CDR3 DNA reads TGTGCCAGCAGCTTGGGGGGGAATTATGAGCAGTTCTTC.

This chain joins TRBV7-9 and TRBJ2-1; 9 bases match TRBD2. The V segment lost 5 bases and the J segment 9 bases; nucleotides outside the gene matches: 11. The germline CDR1 and CDR2 sequences are SEHNR and FQNEAQ (reference sequence). This CDR3 comprises 15 residues. The CDR3 DNA sequence: TGTGCCAGCAGCCGCACTAGCGGGCCCCTTATTGAGCAGTTCTTC. Protein: CASSRTSGPLIEQFF.

This clone was counted a few times. The chain employs TRBV9 and TRBJ2-1, with D possibly being TRBD2 (6 bases). CDR1 and CDR2 from the germline V gene are SGDLS and YYNGEE. The CDR3 contains 15 residues. Trimming shortened V by 2 bases and J by 0 bases, and 9 bases separated the two germline ends. The CDR3 DNA reads as TGTGCCAGCAGCGTGGAGGGATACTCCTACAATGAGCAGTTCTTC. Residues: CASSVEGYSYNEQFF.

The gene calls are TRBV2 and TRBJ1-5; possibly TRBD1 for D (6 bases). Germline lookup yields CDR1 SNHLY and CDR2 FYNNEI. The V end lost 9 bases, the J end lost 2 bases, and 11 bases lay between the germline ends. The CDR3 has 13 residues. The CDR3 sequence: CASLQGGNQPQHF. CDR3 DNA: TGTGCCAGTCTACAGGGCGGCAATCAGCCCCAGCATTTT.

J is TRBJ2-1 and V is TRBV18; 10 nucleotides agree with TRBD2. The CDR3 extends over 15 amino acids. Trimming cost V 3 bases and J 7 bases; bases outside gene matches: 6. Germline V lookup: CDR1 KGHSH, CDR2 LQKENI. CDR3 nucleotides: TGTGCCAGCTCACCTGGACTAGCGGTTCAAAATGAGCAGTTCTTC. Encoded protein: CASSPGLAVQNEQFF.

V is TRBV9 and J is TRBJ2-5, with D perhaps matching TRBD2 (6 bases). Germline V gene data show CDR1 as SGDLS and CDR2 as YYNGEE. Trimming removed 4 bases from V and 4 bases from J, with 11 bases in between. CDR3 size: 13 residues. The CDR3 sequence is CASSMGGGETQYF. The CDR3 region has the DNA TGTGCCAGCAGCATGGGAGGCGGAGAGACCCAGTACTTC.

This clone was seen a single time. The chain combines TRBV27 with TRBJ1-2; 7 bases line up with TRBD1. V shed 5 bases, J shed 3 bases, and the junction held 9 bases outside the gene matches. This CDR3 is 15 amino acids long. The germline V gene encodes CDR1 MNHEY and CDR2 SMNVEV (reference sequence). The DNA of the CDR3 is TGTGCCAGCAGTCCTTCCTCAGGACAGGACTATGGCTACACCTTC. This sequence encodes CASSPSSGQDYGYTF.

The CDR3: CASSPLSEAFF. The CDR3, as DNA: TGTGCCAGCAGCCCTCTTTCTGAAGCTTTCTTT. The chain recombines TRBV7-6 with TRBJ1-1; no definite D call. The CDR3 totals 11 residues. Looked up from germline, CDR1 is SGHVS and CDR2 is FNYEAQ. The V and J ends lost 5 bases and 6 bases respectively, with 7 bases between them.

The chain has TRBV2 and TRBJ2-1; D perhaps matches TRBD1 (6 bases). Germline V gene data show CDR1 as SNHLY and CDR2 as FYNNEI. The V gene lost 9 bases and the J gene lost 7 bases, with 13 bases spanning the gap. The CDR3 consists of 12 residues. The CDR3 protein is CASLTGWNEQFF. CDR3 nucleotide sequence: TGTGCCAGTCTTACAGGGTGGAATGAGCAGTTCTTC. The full variable domain, rest sourced from reference TRBV2 and TRBJ2-1, is EPEVTQTPSHQVTQMGQEVILRCVPISNHLYFYWYRQILGQKVEFLVSFYNNEISEKSEIFDDQFSVERPDGSNFTLKIRSTKLEDSAMYFCASLTGWNEQFFGPGTRLTVL.

The genes are TRBV2 and TRBJ2-3; 8 nucleotides match TRBD1. The J segment lost 0 bases and the V segment lost 1 base, leaving 3 bases of the junction unmatched. The CDR3 runs 16 residues. Germline V CDR1 and CDR2: SNHLY, FYNNEI. The DNA for the CDR3 is TGTGCCAGCAGTGAAGGCCGGACAGGGAGCACAGATACGCAGTATTTT. This sequence encodes CASSEGRTGSTDTQYF.

The V call is TRBV7-8, the J call TRBJ1-1; 10 positions agree with TRBD1. The CDR3 is made up of 14 amino acids. The ends lost 5 bases at V and 5 bases at J; junction bases unmatched: 5. CDR1 is SGHVS, CDR2 FQNEAQ, per germline. CDR3 protein: CASSRTGGKTEAFF. As DNA, the CDR3 is TGTGCCAGCAGCCGGACAGGGGGGAAGACTGAAGCTTTCTTT.

The rearrangement joins TRBV12-5 to TRBJ2-1; 10 bases are shared with TRBD1. The CDR3 has 17 amino acids. The germline CDR1 and CDR2 sequences are LGHNT and FRNRAP. V was clipped by 5 bases and J by 0 bases; unmatched bases: 7. CDR3 region: CASGDPGTGASYNEQFF. The DNA for the CDR3 is TGTGCTAGTGGTGACCCCGGGACAGGGGCCTCCTACAATGAGCAGTTCTTC.

The chain has TRBV7-6 and TRBJ2-3; 8 bases are a match to TRBD1. Germline V CDR1 and CDR2: SGHVS, FNYEAQ. V shed 4 bases and J 4 bases; nucleotides not matched to a gene: 4. The CDR3 has 14 amino acids. The CDR3 nucleotides are TGTGCCAGCAGCTCTTGGACAGGGCCAGATACGCAGTATTTT. Its protein is CASSSWTGPDTQYF.

The chain is built from TRBV5-1 and TRBJ1-4, with 9 bases identical to TRBD1. CDR3 length: 15 residues. Germline V CDR1 and CDR2: SGHRS, YFSETQ. V was clipped by 0 bases and J by 6 bases; unmatched bases: 3. The CDR3 spells CASSLVQGADEKLFF. CDR3 in DNA: TGCGCCAGCAGCTTGGTACAGGGGGCAGATGAAAAACTGTTTTTT.

The gene calls are TRBV18 and TRBJ1-5; unclear D gene. Germline CDR1 is KGHSH and CDR2 is LQKENI. Trimming removed 0 bases from V and 2 bases from J, with 5 bases in between. This CDR3 spans 14 amino acids. This chain's CDR3 is CASSPPVGNQPQHF. The CDR3 nucleotides are TGTGCCAGCTCACCACCGGTAGGCAATCAGCCCCAGCATTTT.

The chain is built from TRBV11-2 and TRBJ2-1; D is undetermined. Trimming cost V 7 bases and J 2 bases, with 6 bases left between them. Germline-derived CDR1 and CDR2 are SGHAT and FQNNGV. This CDR3 has 12 residues. CDR3 nucleotides: TGTGCCAGCACGCGGACCTACAATGAGCAGTTCTTC. Amino acids: CASTRTYNEQFF.

The genes are TRBV13 and TRBJ2-1, with D tentatively TRBD1 (7 bases). Germline V lookup: CDR1 PRHDT, CDR2 FYEKMQ (reference sequence). The CDR3 has 16 residues. Trimming stripped 6 bases from V and 3 bases from J, with 18 bases between. Written as DNA, the CDR3 is TGTGCCAGCAGACGCGGGACAGAAGATATCTACAATGAGCAGTTCTTC. Translation gives CASRRGTEDIYNEQFF.

The chain couples TRBV6-1 to TRBJ2-7, with 8 bases lining up with TRBD2. After removal of 6 bases from V and 0 bases from J, the junction contained 10 bases not matched to a gene. The CDR3 has 16 residues. The germline V gene has CDR1 MNHNS and CDR2 SASEGT. The CDR3 sequence is CASSENPSGPSYEQYF. The CDR3 nucleotides read TGTGCCAGCAGCGAAAACCCTAGCGGGCCCTCCTACGAGCAGTACTTC.

This chain links TRBV4-2 with TRBJ1-2; D might be TRBD1 (5 bases). V was cut by 1 base and J by 8 bases, with 17 bases left in between. The CDR3 is 15 amino acids. Germline V gene lookup returns CDR1 LGHNA and CDR2 YNFKEQ. CDR3 protein: CASSQVEGDEGGYTF. CDR3 nucleotide sequence: TGTGCCAGCAGCCAAGTGGAGGGAGACGAGGGGGGCTACACCTTC.

The chain carries TRBV6-5 and TRBJ1-5, with D possibly being TRBD1 (5 bases). The CDR3 contains 15 residues. The V gene's germline CDR1 is MNHEY and CDR2 SVGAGI. The germline V and J ends were trimmed by 6 bases and 4 bases, with 16 bases remaining between them. The chain's CDR3 is CASRPIDSANQPQHF. The CDR3 DNA reads as TGTGCCAGCAGGCCCATCGACAGCGCTAATCAGCCCCAGCATTTT.

The chain recombines TRBV4-1 with TRBJ1-2, with TRBD1 matching over 9 bases. V lost 2 bases and J lost 3; bases outside the gene matches: 1. Per germline, CDR1 MGHRA and CDR2 YSYEKL. The CDR3 contains 14 residues. The CDR3 DNA is TGCGCCAGCAGCCAATGGACAGGGGACTATGGCTACACCTTC. Protein product: CASSQWTGDYGYTF.

This chain uses TRBV20-1 with TRBJ1-2; D possibly corresponds to TRBD1 (5 bases). V lost 3 bases and J lost 8, with 10 bases in between. The CDR3 spans 11 residues. Germline V CDR1 and CDR2: DFQATT, SNEGSKA (reference sequence). CDR3 bases: TGCAGTGCTAGCGGGGGGTACGGCTACACCTTC. It codes for CSASGGYGYTF.

The table lists this clone with a few counts. V is TRBV6-5 and J is TRBJ2-2; D uncertain. Germline loops: CDR1 MNHEY, CDR2 SVGAGI. V lost 5 bases to trimming and J lost 5 bases, with 9 bases between them. The CDR3 covers 13 residues. CDR3 in amino acids: CASSPTETGELFF. Written as DNA, the CDR3 is TGTGCCAGCAGTCCTACAGAAACCGGGGAGCTGTTTTTT.

This chain joins TRBV27 and TRBJ1-1, with 7 bases matching TRBD1. The V gene end was trimmed by 3 bases and the J gene end by 4 bases; junction bases not matched to a gene: 5. This CDR3 spans 14 amino acids. Germline loops: CDR1 MNHEY, CDR2 SMNVEV (reference sequence). CDR3 nucleotide sequence: TGTGCCAGCAGTTTGCAGACAGGGTCCACTGAAGCTTTCTTT. The encoded protein is CASSLQTGSTEAFF.

The chain couples TRBV4-2 to TRBJ1-5; D uncertain. V shed 0 bases and J shed 7 bases, with 16 bases lying between them. The CDR3 has 16 amino acids. Germline V CDR1 and CDR2: LGHNA, YNFKEQ. CDR3 residues: CASSQDPEYLSQPQHF. The CDR3 bases are TGTGCCAGCAGCCAAGATCCCGAGTATTTGAGCCAGCCCCAGCATTTT.